This note documents a single T cell receptor beta chain sequence. The data were taken from a study of blood T cell repertoires in COVID-19. Per the germline V gene, CDR1 is SNHLY and CDR2 is FYNNEI. Unmatched junction bases numbered 9, after V lost 7 bases and J lost 1 base. The CDR3 consists of 15 residues. Per the authors' pipeline: Estimation of nucleated cell counts relied on the amplification of reference gene primers. Sequencing used immunoSEQ multiplex PCR; TCRdb keeps in-frame clones, though not all of them. Clone size and V and J calls were adopted from that table, with D and trimming inferred from the DNA. This table holds some 51,000 clones, more than 70% found once.

The origin of this receptor is a man aged 45 to 65 with active COVID-19. Sequencing used peripheral blood. The rearrangement joins TRBV2 to TRBJ2-7, with TRBD1 matching 8 bases. The CDR3 DNA sequence: TGTGCCAGCATATTCGACAGGGGTATTTCCTACGAGCAGTACTTC. Amino acids: CASIFDRGISYEQYF.